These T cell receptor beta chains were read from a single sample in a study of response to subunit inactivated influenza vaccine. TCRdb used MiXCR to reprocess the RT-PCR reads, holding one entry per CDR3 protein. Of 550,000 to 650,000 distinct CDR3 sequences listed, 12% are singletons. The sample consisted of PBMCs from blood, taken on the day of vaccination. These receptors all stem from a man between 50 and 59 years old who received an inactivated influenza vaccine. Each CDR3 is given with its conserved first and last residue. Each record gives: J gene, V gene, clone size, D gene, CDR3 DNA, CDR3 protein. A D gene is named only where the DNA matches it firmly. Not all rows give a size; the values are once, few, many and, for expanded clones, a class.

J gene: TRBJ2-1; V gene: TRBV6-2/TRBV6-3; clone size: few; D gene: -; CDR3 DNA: TGTGCCAGCGCACCCCCCGGGGGAGTCCACAATGAGCAGTTCTTC; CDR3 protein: CASAPPGGVHNEQFF
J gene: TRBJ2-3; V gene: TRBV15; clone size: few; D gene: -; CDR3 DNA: TGTGCCACCAGCAGAGATGTGGCTAGCGGCACAGATACGCAGTATTTT; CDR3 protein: CATSRDVASGTDTQYF
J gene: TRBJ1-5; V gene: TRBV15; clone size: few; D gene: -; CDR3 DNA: TGTGCCACCAGCAGAGACAGGGGCAGTCAGCCCCAGCATTTT; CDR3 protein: CATSRDRGSQPQHF
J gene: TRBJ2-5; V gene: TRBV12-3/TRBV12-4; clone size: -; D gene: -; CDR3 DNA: TGTGCCAGCAGTACCCGACAGGGAGGGGAGACCCAGTACTTC; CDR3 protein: CASSTRQGGETQYF
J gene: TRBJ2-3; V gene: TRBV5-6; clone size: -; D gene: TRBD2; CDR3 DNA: TGTGCCAGCAGCTTAGAGCGGGGGGGCACAGATACGCAGTATTTT; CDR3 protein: CASSLERGGTDTQYF
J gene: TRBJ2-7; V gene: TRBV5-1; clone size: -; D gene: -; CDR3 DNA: TGCGCCAGCAGCTTGGTGTGGGGCGGGACAGAGAGCTCCTACGAGCAGTACTTC; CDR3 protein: CASSLVWGGTESSYEQYF
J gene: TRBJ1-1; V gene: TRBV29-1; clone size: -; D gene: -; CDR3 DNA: TGCAGCGCCCGAAAACAGGGTGAGGCTACGGGTGAAGCTTTCTTT; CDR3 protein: CSARKQGEATGEAFF
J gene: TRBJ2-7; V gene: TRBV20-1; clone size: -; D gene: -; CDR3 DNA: TGCAGTGCTAGTCCCTTTGACGAGCAGTACTTC; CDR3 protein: CSASPFDEQYF
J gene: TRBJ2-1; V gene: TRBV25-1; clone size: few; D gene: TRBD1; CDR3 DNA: TGTGCCAGCAGTGGGGACAGGGATGAGCAGTTCTTC; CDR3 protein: CASSGDRDEQFF
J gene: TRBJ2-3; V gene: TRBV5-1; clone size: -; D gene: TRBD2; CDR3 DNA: TGCGCCAGCAGCTTTATCAGACTAGCTGTAGATACGCAGTATTTT; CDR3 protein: CASSFIRLAVDTQYF
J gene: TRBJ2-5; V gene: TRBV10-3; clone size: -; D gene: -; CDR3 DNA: TGTGCCATCAGTAGGGACGGGGGCGAGGAGACCCAGTACTTC; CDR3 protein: CAISRDGGEETQYF
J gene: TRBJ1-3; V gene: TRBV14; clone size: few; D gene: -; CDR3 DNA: TGTGCCAGCAGCTGGACCACCTCTGGAAACACCATATATTTT; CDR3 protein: CASSWTTSGNTIYF
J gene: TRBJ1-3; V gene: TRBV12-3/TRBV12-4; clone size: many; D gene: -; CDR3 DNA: TGTGCCAGCAGTTTGGCGACGGCCTATTTCTCTGGAAACACCATATATTTT; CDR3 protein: CASSLATAYFSGNTIYF
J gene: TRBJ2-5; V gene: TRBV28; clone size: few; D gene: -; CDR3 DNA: TGTGCCAGCAGTTTATCCGGCCAGGGGAGTTTATTGGAGACCCAGTACTTC; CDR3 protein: CASSLSGQGSLLETQYF
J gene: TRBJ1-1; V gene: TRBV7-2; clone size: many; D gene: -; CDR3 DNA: TGTGCCAGCAGCTTAGGGCGGAGGGGGGAAGCCTTCTTT; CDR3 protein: CASSLGRRGEAFF
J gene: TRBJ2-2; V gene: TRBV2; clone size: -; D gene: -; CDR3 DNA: TGTGCCAACGCGGGGTGGGAGCGGTCCACCGGGGAGCTGTTTTTT; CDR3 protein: CANAGWERSTGELFF
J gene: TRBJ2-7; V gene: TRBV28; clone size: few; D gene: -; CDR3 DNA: TGTGCCAGCAGTGAAGGACCGCCTGAGCAGTACTTC; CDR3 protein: CASSEGPPEQYF
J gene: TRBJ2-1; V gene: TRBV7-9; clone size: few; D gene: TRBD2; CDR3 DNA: TGTGCCAGCAGCTGGCGGACTAGCGGGACCCCAGAGTGGCAGTTCTTC; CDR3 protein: CASSWRTSGTPEWQFF
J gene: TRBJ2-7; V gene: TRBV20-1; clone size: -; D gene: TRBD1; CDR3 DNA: TGCAGTGCAACTTCTGGCCCCAGGGGGAACGAGCAGTACTTC; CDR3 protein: CSATSGPRGNEQYF
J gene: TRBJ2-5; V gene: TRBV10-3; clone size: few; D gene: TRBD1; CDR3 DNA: TGTGCCATCAGGGGGGACAGGTTCCAAGAGACCCAGTACTTC; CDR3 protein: CAIRGDRFQETQYF
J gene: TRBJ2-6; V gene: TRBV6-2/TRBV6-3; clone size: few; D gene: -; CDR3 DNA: TGTGCCAGCAGTTACCCTGGGTGGACCGGGGCCAACGTCCTGACTTTC; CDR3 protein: CASSYPGWTGANVLTF
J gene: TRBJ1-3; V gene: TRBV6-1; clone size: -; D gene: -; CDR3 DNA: TGTGCCAGCAGCCGTAGCAGGGCCAGCTCTGGAAACACCATATATTTT; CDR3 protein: CASSRSRASSGNTIYF
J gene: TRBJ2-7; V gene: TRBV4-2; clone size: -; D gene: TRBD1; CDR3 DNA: TGTGCCAGCAGCCAAGATCCCCGGGCAGGGGGCTACGAGCAGTACTTC; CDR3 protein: CASSQDPRAGGYEQYF
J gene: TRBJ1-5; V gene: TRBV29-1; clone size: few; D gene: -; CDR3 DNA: TGCAGCGTTGAACTAGGAAGGGGTCAGCCCCAGCATTTT; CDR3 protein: CSVELGRGQPQHF
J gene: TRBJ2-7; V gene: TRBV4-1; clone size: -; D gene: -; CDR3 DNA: TGCGCCAGCAGCCCCCAGTTTTCGGGGGGCTTGGGCGAGCAGTACTTC; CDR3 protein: CASSPQFSGGLGEQYF
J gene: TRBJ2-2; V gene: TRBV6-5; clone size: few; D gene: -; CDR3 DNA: TGTGCCAGCAGTTACGGGGGGGCCTTCACCGGGGAGCTGTTTTTT; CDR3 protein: CASSYGGAFTGELFF
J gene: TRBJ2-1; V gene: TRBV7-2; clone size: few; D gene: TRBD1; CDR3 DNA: TGTGCCAGCAGCGTACGGGACAGTCGCTACAATGAGCAGTTCTTC; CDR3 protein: CASSVRDSRYNEQFF
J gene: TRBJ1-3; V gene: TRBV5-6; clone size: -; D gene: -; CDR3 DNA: TGTGCCAGCAGCCGGGGACGAGCCGGAAACACCATATATTTT; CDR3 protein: CASSRGRAGNTIYF
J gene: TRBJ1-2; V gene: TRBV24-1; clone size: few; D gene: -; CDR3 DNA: TGTGCCACCAGTGATGCCCGGACGGGTAACTATGGCTACACCTTC; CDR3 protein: CATSDARTGNYGYTF
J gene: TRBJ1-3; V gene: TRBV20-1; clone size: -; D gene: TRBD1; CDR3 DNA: TGCAGCGCCCAGGGGGCCCACACCATATATTTT; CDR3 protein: CSAQGAHTIYF
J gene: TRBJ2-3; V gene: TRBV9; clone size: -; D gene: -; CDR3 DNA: TGTGCCAGCAGCGCTCTAGCGACGACAGATACGCAGTATTTT; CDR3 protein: CASSALATTDTQYF
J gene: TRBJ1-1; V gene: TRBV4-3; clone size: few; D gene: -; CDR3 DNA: TGCGCCAGCAGCCAAGGTGCGGGGTATGGGAACACTGAAGCTTTCTTT; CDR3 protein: CASSQGAGYGNTEAFF
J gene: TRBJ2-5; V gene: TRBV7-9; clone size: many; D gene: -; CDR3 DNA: TGTGCCAGCAGCTTAAATGGCCGTGGGGAGACCCAGTACTTC; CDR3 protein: CASSLNGRGETQYF
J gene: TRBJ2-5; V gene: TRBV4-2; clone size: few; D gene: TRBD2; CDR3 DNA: TGTGCCAGCAGCCAAGAGGGACTAGACCGAGAGACCCAGTACTTC; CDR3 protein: CASSQEGLDRETQYF
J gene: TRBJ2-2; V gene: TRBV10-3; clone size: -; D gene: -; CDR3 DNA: TGTGCCATCAGTGAAATCCCCGGGGAGCTGTTTTTT; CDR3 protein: CAISEIPGELFF
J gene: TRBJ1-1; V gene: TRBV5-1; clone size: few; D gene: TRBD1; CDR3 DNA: TGCGCCAGCAGCCGAGCCGGGACAGAGCCTGAAGCTTTCTTT; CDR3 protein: CASSRAGTEPEAFF
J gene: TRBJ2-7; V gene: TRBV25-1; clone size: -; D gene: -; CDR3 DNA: TGTGCCAGCAGTCCGCTGGGTTACGAGGGAACCTACGAGCAGTACTTC; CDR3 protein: CASSPLGYEGTYEQYF
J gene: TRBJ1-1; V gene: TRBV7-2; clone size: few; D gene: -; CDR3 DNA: TGTGCCAGCAGCTCCGCCGGACAGCTAATGAACACTGAAGCTTTCTTT; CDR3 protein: CASSSAGQLMNTEAFF
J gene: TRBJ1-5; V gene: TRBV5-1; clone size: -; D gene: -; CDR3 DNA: TGCGCCAGCAGCGCGTTGGGGGGCGCGGACGGCCAGCCCCAGCATTTT; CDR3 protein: CASSALGGADGQPQHF
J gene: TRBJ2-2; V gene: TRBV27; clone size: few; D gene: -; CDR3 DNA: TGTGCCAGCAGTTTATCGAGGGTCTACACCGGGGAGCTGTTTTTT; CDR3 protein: CASSLSRVYTGELFF